This TCR beta chain came from a study of T-cell memory formation after mild COVID-19. Study background: Largely, TCR clusters stayed within a single donor.

Worth noting for this clonotype: Its target is unknown.

Study-wide points: Contracting CD4+ clones sat mainly in CM and EM; CD8+ in EMRA.

V was clipped by 2 bases and J by 1 base, with 8 bases between them. Germline CDR1 reads ENHRY; CDR2 reads SYGVKD. CDR3 length: 14 amino acids. A 5'RACE reaction primed in the constant segment made cDNA libraries of TCR alpha and TCR beta, and these carried sample barcodes and UMIs. Each CDR3 protein gets one entry after TCRdb re-called the 5' RACE reads with MiXCR. The data hold hundreds of thousands of distinct CDR3 sequences, with 18% observed a single time. The rearrangement uses TRBV10-3 and TRBJ1-1; TRBD1 is a possible D gene (6 bases). The TCR originated in an adult woman who had mild COVID-19 (a few samples of this study predate the infection). Cell type and time point are not known. Sequenced sample: PBMCs or a T cell subset sorted from them (not recorded which). DNA of the CDR3: TGTGCCATCAGTGAGGGGACAAGGAACACTGAAGCTTTCTTT. Translated: CAISEGTRNTEAFF.